This TCR beta chain was observed in a study of T-cell memory formation after mild COVID-19. Germline trimming cut 1 base from V and 11 bases from J; bases unmatched to any gene: 12. CDR3 size: 15 residues. Germline lookup yields CDR1 KGHSH and CDR2 LQKENI. TCRdb re-called the 5' RACE reads through MiXCR, storing one row per CDR3 protein. This table has 410,000 or so distinct CDR3 sequences, about 25% appearing once. Study observations and caveats: Later expanders leaned CD4+, whereas day 15 to 85 contracting clones were balanced CD4/CD8. For contracting clones, CD4+ ones sat mainly in CM and EM, CD8+ in EMRA.

Remarks on this clonotype: Its antigen is as yet unknown.

J is TRBJ1-1 and V is TRBV18; 8 nucleotides agree with TRBD1. This sequence originates from an adult woman who had mild COVID-19 (a few samples of this study predate the infection). Cell type and time point are not known. The sequencing input was PBMCs or a T cell subset sorted from them (not recorded which). The CDR3, as DNA: TGTGCCAGCTCACCACTTGGGACAGGTATATTCGATGCTTTCTTT. Amino acid sequence: CASSPLGTGIFDAFF. The full variable domain, rest sourced from reference TRBV18 and TRBJ1-1, is NAGVMQNPRHLVRRRGQEARLRCSPMKGHSHVYWYRQLPEEGLKFMVYLQKENIIDESGMPKERFSAEFPKEGPSILRIQQVVRGDSAAYFCASSPLGTGIFDAFFGQGTRLTVV.